This TCR beta chain emerged from a study of regulatory T cells in long-lasting Graves disease. In building TCR beta libraries, iRepertoire HTBI primers were used together with Arm-PCR of CDR3 regions. TCRdb redid the calling of the multiplex PCR reads with MiXCR, one entry per CDR3 protein. The sample gives hundreds of thousands of distinct CDR3 sequences, 20% to 25% of which show up once; about an eighth is in the top ten. The sample's time point: persistent/refractory GD, antithyroid drugs over 5 years with positive TRAb. Making the TCR library involved RNA that had been extracted from PBMCs. This clonotype occurred a few times. The clonotype originates from a female donor with Graves disease. The starting material was peripheral blood mononuclear cells (PBMCs), obtained when the disease was refractory, from a patient treated with antithyroid drugs.

The CDR3 protein is CASSQDLGEGRETQYF. CDR3 DNA: TGCGCCAGCAGCCAAGATCTAGGTGAGGGACGGGAGACCCAGTACTTC. The chain employs TRBV4-3 and TRBJ2-5; perhaps D is TRBD1 or TRBD2 (5 bases each). CDR3 length: 16 amino acids. Deletions cut 0 bases from V and 5 bases from J, with 16 bases between. Germline CDR1 reads LGHNA; CDR2 reads YSLEER.